Listed below are T cell receptor beta chains from one sample, sequenced in a study of blood T cell repertoires in COVID-19. Profiling relied on immunoSEQ multiplex PCR, and the TCRdb table lists in-frame clones only, not all of them. The sample has over 300,000 clones, around nine tenths seen once. Sequencing used PBMCs or T cells enriched from blood (not recorded which). The receptors were sampled from a woman younger than 45 with acute COVID-19. CDR3s include the opening cysteine and the closing phenylalanine or tryptophan. D genes are given only for firm matches. Size is omitted from some rows. Given values are once, few, many or a class for expanded clones.

TRBV7-9	TRBJ1-3	-	TRBD1	CASSLATGGQRGNTIYF	TGTGCCAGCAGCTTAGCGACAGGGGGGCAGAGAGGAAACACCATATATTTT
TRBV19	TRBJ1-1	-	-	CASSTTGTEAFF	TGTGCCAGTAGTACCACCGGGACTGAAGCTTTCTTT
TRBV24-1	TRBJ2-3	once	TRBD1	CATSDSIRTGVTDTQYF	TGTGCCACCAGTGACTCCATCCGGACAGGGGTAACAGATACGCAGTATTTT
TRBV12-3/TRBV12-4	TRBJ2-7	-	-	CASSLGSDYEQYF	TGTGCCAGCAGTTTGGGCAGTGACTACGAGCAGTACTTC
TRBV7-2	TRBJ2-1	-	-	CASSLGTRGLYNEQFF	TGTGCCAGCAGCCTTGGGACTCGCGGACTTTACAATGAGCAGTTCTTC
TRBV2	TRBJ1-1	-	-	CASTEQGLGNAEAFF	TGTGCCAGCACGGAACAGGGCTTGGGTAACGCTGAAGCTTTCTTT
TRBV2	TRBJ1-2	once	TRBD1	CASSISGTGRYGYTF	TGTGCCAGCAGTATATCCGGGACAGGGCGCTATGGCTACACCTTC
TRBV5-1	TRBJ2-3	-	TRBD2	CASRPASGGPTDTQYF	TGCGCCAGCAGGCCCGCTAGCGGGGGGCCGACAGATACGCAGTATTTT
TRBV7-2	TRBJ2-2	-	-	CASSLQGVNTGELFF	TGTGCCAGCAGCTTGCAAGGGGTGAACACCGGGGAGCTGTTTTTT
TRBV2	TRBJ1-1	once	TRBD1	CASRDRGRIEAFF	TGTGCCAGCAGGGACAGGGGGCGTATTGAAGCTTTCTTT
TRBV5-1	TRBJ2-5	-	TRBD1	CASSSRGRNDQETQYF	TGCGCCAGCAGCTCCAGGGGGCGAAACGACCAAGAGACCCAGTACTTC
TRBV9	TRBJ2-5	-	-	CASSVGVKGPGETQYF	TGTGCCAGCAGCGTAGGGGTGAAGGGGCCGGGAGAGACCCAGTACTTC
TRBV7-2	TRBJ1-6	-	-	CASSSRQNSPLHF	TGTGCCAGCAGCTCCAGACAGAATTCACCCCTCCACTTT
TRBV12-5	TRBJ1-2	-	-	CASGLPLPGLFSKGGYTF	TGTGCTAGTGGTTTGCCCCTGCCGGGACTTTTTTCCAAGGGTGGCTACACCTTC
TRBV6-4	TRBJ1-1	-	TRBD1	CASSAQGGTTEAFF	TGTGCCAGCAGCGCACAGGGGGGGACCACTGAAGCTTTCTTT
TRBV11-2	TRBJ2-7	-	TRBD1	CASSLQGEYYEQYF	TGTGCCAGCAGCTTACAGGGGGAGTACTACGAGCAGTACTTC
TRBV6-2/TRBV6-3	TRBJ1-2	-	TRBD1	CASSYPDRVGGYTF	TGTGCCAGCAGTTACCCGGACAGGGTGGGAGGCTACACCTTC
TRBV5-1	TRBJ2-3	-	TRBD2	CASSLKVLAGEETQYF	TGCGCCAGCAGCTTGAAGGTACTAGCGGGGGAGGAAACGCAGTATTTT
TRBV5-8	TRBJ2-7	-	-	CASSYVGRGWGEQYF	TGTGCCAGCAGCTACGTGGGGCGGGGATGGGGCGAGCAGTACTTC
TRBV10-1	TRBJ1-4	-	-	CASSEFQGRSEKLFF	TGCGCCAGCAGTGAGTTCCAGGGGCGATCCGAAAAACTGTTTTTT
TRBV5-8	TRBJ2-2	-	-	CASSLAAGRTGELFF	TGTGCCAGCAGCTTGGCGGCAGGGCGAACCGGGGAGCTGTTTTTT
TRBV9	TRBJ2-2	-	-	CASTPEGGVTGELFF	TGTGCCAGCACCCCCGAGGGGGGGGTAACCGGGGAGCTGTTTTTT
TRBV2	TRBJ1-1	-	TRBD1	CASSAGTGGAYGEAFF	TGTGCCAGCAGCGCCGGGACAGGGGGCGCCTATGGTGAAGCTTTCTTT
TRBV6-1	TRBJ2-7	-	TRBD2	CASTEREGMGYEQYF	TGTGCCAGCACTGAACGGGAGGGGATGGGGTACGAGCAGTACTTC
TRBV5-4	TRBJ2-2	-	TRBD1	CASSPRTGNTGELFF	TGTGCCAGCAGCCCCAGGACAGGGAACACCGGGGAGCTGTTTTTT
TRBV30	TRBJ2-7	-	-	CAWSVRGPRVHEQYF	TGTGCCTGGAGTGTACGAGGTCCCCGGGTCCACGAGCAGTACTTC
TRBV15	TRBJ2-7	-	TRBD1	CATSREGQGLYEQYF	TGTGCCACCAGCAGAGAGGGACAGGGTCTCTACGAGCAGTACTTC
TRBV5-1	TRBJ2-7	-	-	CASSLERTDLNYEQYF	TGCGCCAGCAGCTTGGAGAGGACTGACTTAAACTACGAGCAGTACTTC
TRBV7-2	TRBJ1-3	-	-	CASSSGSLKNSGGNTIYF	TGTGCCAGCAGCTCGGGATCCCTCAAAAATTCAGGTGGAAACACCATATATTTT
TRBV7-2	TRBJ1-6	-	-	CASSPWEGTNNSPLHF	TGTGCCAGCAGCCCTTGGGAGGGAACAAATAATTCACCCCTCCACTTT
TRBV4-1	TRBJ1-4	-	TRBD1	CASSQRGQAATNEKLFF	TGCGCCAGCAGCCAGCGAGGACAGGCTGCAACTAATGAAAAACTGTTTTTT
TRBV5-1	TRBJ1-4	few	-	CASSPTLGGNEKLFF	TGCGCCAGCAGCCCAACCCTCGGGGGTAATGAAAAACTGTTTTTT
TRBV7-3	TRBJ2-7	-	TRBD2	CASSPLGGSSSYEQYF	TGTGCCAGCAGCCCATTGGGGGGGTCGAGCTCCTACGAGCAGTACTTC
TRBV2	TRBJ2-7	-	-	CASRLGEQYF	TGTGCCAGCAGGCTAGGCGAGCAGTACTTC
TRBV12-3/TRBV12-4	TRBJ2-3	-	-	CASSRSYMDTQYF	TGTGCCAGCAGCCGGAGCTATATGGATACGCAGTATTTT
TRBV4-3	TRBJ1-5	-	-	CASSQDWGTLGNQPQHF	TGCGCCAGCAGCCAAGATTGGGGGACACTTGGCAATCAGCCCCAGCATTTT
TRBV15	TRBJ1-5	-	TRBD1	CATSETGGDYSNQPQHF	TGTGCCACCAGTGAGACAGGGGGCGACTATAGCAATCAGCCCCAGCATTTT
TRBV7-8	TRBJ2-7	-	TRBD1	CASRTGTGSYEQYF	TGTGCCAGCAGAACCGGGACAGGGAGCTACGAGCAGTACTTC
TRBV4-3	TRBJ1-5	-	-	CASSQGQEHQPQHF	TGCGCCAGCAGCCAAGGACAGGAACATCAGCCCCAGCATTTT
TRBV7-9	TRBJ1-2	once	-	CASSFSGRANYGYTF	TGTGCCAGCAGCTTTTCGGGGAGAGCTAACTATGGCTACACCTTC
TRBV30	TRBJ1-1	-	-	CAWNSVNTEAFF	TGTGCCTGGAATAGCGTGAACACTGAAGCTTTCTTT
TRBV10-3	TRBJ1-6	-	TRBD1	CATKQGADSPLHF	TGTGCCACCAAACAGGGGGCCGATTCACCCCTCCACTTT
TRBV7-9	TRBJ1-5	-	TRBD1	CASSLGGQGPNQPQHF	TGTGCCAGCAGCTTAGGGGGACAGGGTCCCAATCAGCCCCAGCATTTT
TRBV14	TRBJ1-2	few	-	CASSPSSYGYTF	TGTGCCAGCAGCCCCTCTTCGTATGGCTACACCTTC
TRBV25-1	TRBJ2-5	-	-	CASSPKVGLQETQYF	TGTGCCAGCAGTCCCAAGGTGGGACTTCAAGAGACCCAGTACTTC
TRBV9	TRBJ2-7	-	-	CASSAGTSSSYEQYF	TGTGCCAGCAGCGCAGGGACTTCCAGCTCCTACGAGCAGTACTTC
TRBV19	TRBJ2-1	-	TRBD2	CASSISLVAGVYNEQFF	TGTGCCAGTAGTATAAGTTTGGTAGCGGGCGTATACAATGAGCAGTTCTTC
TRBV5-6	TRBJ1-5	-	-	CASSFRGDRFEPQHF	TGTGCCAGCAGCTTCCGAGGTGACAGGTTTGAGCCCCAGCATTTT
TRBV12-5	TRBJ2-2	-	-	CASGRDNRADGELFF	TGTGCTAGTGGCCGGGACAATCGGGCGGACGGGGAGCTGTTTTTT
TRBV7-3	TRBJ2-7	-	-	CASSSPIYEQYF	TGTGCCAGCAGCTCCCCCATCTACGAGCAGTACTTC
TRBV7-8	TRBJ1-4	-	-	CASSLKTENEKLFF	TGTGCCAGCAGCTTAAAGACAGAGAATGAAAAACTGTTTTTT
TRBV9	TRBJ1-1	-	TRBD1	CASSMEQGARDTEAFF	TGTGCCAGCAGCATGGAACAGGGGGCGCGGGACACTGAAGCTTTCTTT
TRBV12-3/TRBV12-4	TRBJ2-7	-	-	CASSSRQDYEQYF	TGTGCCAGCAGTTCAAGACAGGACTACGAGCAGTACTTC
TRBV11-2	TRBJ2-3	-	-	CASSSFLVTDTQYF	TGTGCCAGCAGCTCTTTTTTAGTCACAGATACGCAGTATTTT
TRBV18	TRBJ1-5	-	TRBD1	CASSPDRAGVGNQPQHF	TGTGCCAGCTCACCGGACAGGGCGGGGGTTGGCAATCAGCCCCAGCATTTT